Listed here are 10 T cell receptor beta chains from one sample, sequenced in a study of blood T cell repertoires in COVID-19. TCRdb's table, derived via immunoSEQ multiplex PCR, lists solely in-frame clones and lacks some. The sample carries approximately 120,000 clones, around 87% recorded once. Specimen: peripheral blood. These receptors all stem from a woman in her forties or fifties who had recovered from COVID-19.

The V call is TRBV24-1, the J call TRBJ2-1; 7 nucleotides agree with TRBD2. From germline, CDR1 is KGHDR and CDR2 SFDVKD. V lost 4 bases to trimming and J lost 0 bases; unmatched junction nucleotides: 2. CDR3 length: 15 residues. CDR3 sequence: CATSDGGSSYNEQFF. CDR3 nucleotides: TGTGCCACCAGTGACGGGGGGAGCTCCTACAATGAGCAGTTCTTC.

This clone was counted a few times. This chain links TRBV18 with TRBJ2-1, with TRBD1 identical over 9 bases. V dropped 6 bases and J dropped 9; count of bases not matched to a gene: 12. CDR1 is KGHSH, CDR2 LQKENI, per germline. The CDR3 length is 15 residues. The CDR3 protein is CASSRGTGGLSEQFF. The DNA of the CDR3 is TGTGCCAGCTCTAGGGGAACAGGGGGCCTCAGTGAGCAGTTCTTC.

The rearrangement links TRBV5-6 to TRBJ1-5; D perhaps matches TRBD1 (5 bases). Per germline, CDR1 SGHDT and CDR2 YYEEEE. V was pared by 1 base and J by 3 bases, with 8 bases between. This CDR3 is 14 amino acids long. The CDR3 spells CASSLFRDNQPQHF. In nucleotides, the CDR3 is TGTGCCAGCAGCTTGTTCAGGGACAATCAGCCCCAGCATTTT.

Many counts were recorded for this clone. The V call is TRBV12-3 or TRBV12-4, the J call TRBJ1-5, with unresolved D. The germline V and J ends were trimmed by 0 bases and 6 bases, with 6 bases remaining between them. The CDR3 loop spans 13 amino acids. The chain's CDR3 is CASSLAGPQPQHF. CDR3 sequence (DNA): TGTGCCAGCAGTTTAGCCGGTCCTCAGCCCCAGCATTTT.

The J gene is TRBJ1-1, the V gene TRBV2, with D uncertain. V shed 8 bases and J shed 4 bases, with 11 bases lying between them. This CDR3 is 12 amino acids long. CDR1 and CDR2 from the germline V gene are SNHLY and FYNNEI. As DNA, the CDR3 is TGTGCCAGCCAGGCGGGGTTCACTGAAGCTTTCTTT. The encoded protein is CASQAGFTEAFF.

This chain connects TRBV18 to TRBJ1-2; maybe TRBD1 (6 bases). Trimming took 2 bases from V and 5 from J, leaving 15 bases between them. Per germline, CDR1 KGHSH and CDR2 LQKENI. The CDR3 has 15 amino acids. The CDR3, as DNA: TGTGCCAGCTCACCAACCGCTACAGGGTGGTATGGCTACACCTTC. This sequence encodes CASSPTATGWYGYTF.

The rearrangement uses TRBV19 and TRBJ1-5, with 8 bases lining up with TRBD1. Germline-derived CDR1 and CDR2 are LNHDA and SQIVND (reference sequence). Trimming at V came to 4 bases and at J to 3 bases, leaving 11 bases not matched to a gene. CDR3 size: 17 residues. The CDR3 loop reads CASSRGDGRGPNQPQHF. The CDR3, as DNA: TGTGCCAGTAGTAGAGGGGATGGCAGGGGGCCCAATCAGCCCCAGCATTTT. The full variable domain, its missing parts supplied by reference TRBV19 and TRBJ1-5, is DGGITQSPKYLFRKEGQNVTLSCEQNLNHDAMYWYRQDPGQGLRLIYYSQIVNDFQKGDIAEGYSVSREKKESFPLTVTSAQKNPTAFYLCASSRGDGRGPNQPQHFGDGTRLSIL.

This clone appeared once. The chain combines TRBV7-2 with TRBJ2-3, with a weak D call TRBD2 (6 bases). Trimming left V 5 bases short and J 9 bases short, with 18 bases between. Germline CDR1 is SGHTA and CDR2 is FQGNSA. CDR3 length equals 14 residues. CDR3: CASSIGGIQITQYF. The CDR3, as DNA: TGTGCCAGCAGCATCGGGGGAATCCAGATAACGCAGTATTTT.

The chain employs TRBV30 and TRBJ2-2, with TRBD1 matching over 7 bases. J was trimmed by 3 bases and V by 3 bases; bases with no gene match: 13. Per the germline V gene, CDR1 is GTSNPN and CDR2 is SVGIG (reference sequence). The CDR3 is 17 residues long. CDR3 bases: TGTGCCTGGAGGACTCCCTCGACAGGGCGTTACACCGGGGAGCTGTTTTTT. Encoded protein: CAWRTPSTGRYTGELFF.

This chain connects TRBV6-1 to TRBJ1-2; no clear D gene. V was trimmed by 2 bases and J by 4 bases, leaving 17 bases between them. The V gene's germline CDR1 is MNHNS and CDR2 SASEGT. The CDR3 length is 16 residues. In DNA, the CDR3 is TGTGCCAGCAGTGAACCCGCCGCGGGGAGGAGCTATGGCTACACCTTC. Encoded protein: CASSEPAAGRSYGYTF.